What follows is one T cell receptor (beta chain) and its context. Its antigen is not known. Each CDR3 protein gets one entry after TCRdb re-called the 5' RACE reads with MiXCR. The data contain around 300,000 distinct CDR3 sequences, approximately 19% of them singletons. The data were taken from a study of T-cell memory formation after mild COVID-19. Study as a whole: TCR clusters were largely donor specific. The study's findings and limits: Some SARS-CoV-2-responding clones were already detected in memory before infection. Whereas later expanders leaned CD4+, clones contracting day 15 to 85 showed a balanced CD4/CD8 makeup. Of the contracting clones, CD4+ ones lay mainly in CM and EM, and CD8+ ones in EMRA.

From germline, CDR1 is MGHDK and CDR2 SYGVNS. The CDR3 has 14 amino acids. J gave up 5 bases and V 5 bases, and 7 bases lay outside the gene matches. The TCR comes from a man younger than 30 who had mild COVID-19 (a few samples of this study predate the infection). Cell type and time point are not known. The rearrangement uses TRBV25-1 and TRBJ2-5; 8 bases are shared with TRBD2. Sequencing used PBMCs or a T cell subset sorted from them (not recorded which). The CDR3 region is CASSWVSGGETQYF. The CDR3 nucleotides read TGTGCCAGCAGTTGGGTCAGCGGGGGTGAGACCCAGTACTTC.